The source of this T cell receptor beta chain is a study of regulatory T cells (dated by TCRdb to the late 2010s). Regarding the study in general: The study compared T-cell receptor beta repertoires of sorted regulatory, conventional CD4+ and CD8+ T cells in CD3G-deficient patients with those in healthy controls.

In the multiplex PCR, 52 forward TRBV primers and 13 reverse TRBJ primers were used, and assay-based and computational corrections were applied for amplification bias. Within the immunoSEQ assay, multiplex PCR amplified rearranged TRB loci from genomic DNA. TRB amplicons were sequenced on an Illumina HiSeq platform. Under the source paper's analysis protocol: Custom algorithms error-filtered the raw sequences and aligned the raw sequences to reference gene sequences, after which the immunoSEQ online tools were used for analysis. The frequencies of productive and nonproductive TRB rearrangements were evaluated among unique sequences as well as among total sequences. Assessment of potential self-reactivity relied on the hydrophobicity of positions 6 and 7 in the TRB CDR3, along with their amino acid composition. Prism software was used to run t tests, Mann-Whitney tests or two-way ANOVA for comparisons between groups. Entries here come from immuneACCESS through TCRdb and include only in-frame sequences with V and J called. Some clones fail to appear in such tables; in the studies checked, an unresolved V gene covers under half of the shortfall, and the cause of the remainder is unknown. V, J and clone size derive from that table, while D and trimming were established from the DNA sequence. Within this sample are about 15,000 clones, with 92% of them counted one time only. The ten largest make up over 25% of the sample.

Every CD3G-deficient patient showed evidence of autoimmunity, and the autoimmunity was more severe in two of the patients. At testing, patients were between 2 and 39 years old and showed lower naive and higher memory CD4+ and CD8+ T-cell proportions. About six individuals with CD3G deficiency made up the patient group. An international network of physicians across the United States, Europe and Asia provided the patient samples and clinical data. Peripheral blood mononuclear cells were isolated by Ficoll density separation. CD3+ CD8+ CD4- T cells were isolated using a FACSAria cell sorter. V is reduced by 6 bases and J by 1 base, leaving a spacing of 9 bases between them. CDR1 MGHRA and CDR2 YSYEKL were looked up in the germline V gene. From its cysteine to its phenylalanine, the CDR3 spans 13 amino acids. Only the CDR3 DNA stays, 39 bases, in frame from base 1. Comments on this clone: Its antigen remains undetermined. No qualities accompany the bases; no much larger clone lies one base away.

Results the study describes overall, beyond this receptor: Compared with control CD8+ cells, CD8+ T cells derived from patients showed a nonsignificant trend toward reduced Shannon entropy. In patients, repertoires had restricted unique TRB V-J pairs and skewed V and J gene usage, with regulatory T cells showing the most marked changes.

This receptor was obtained from a young adult with CD3G deficiency. Sequencing was carried out using CD8+ T cells sorted from blood. Recombination joined TRBV4-1 with TRBJ1-1, and TRBD1 may be the D gene, going by 5 matching bases. CDR3 sequence: CASSRQPNTEAFF. The DNA sequence follows: TGCGCCAGCAGTAGACAGCCGAACACTGAAGCTTTCTTT.